This T cell receptor (beta chain) stems from a study of shared clonotypes between healthy human individuals. Findings and limits, study-wide: Sample collection involved blood only; tissue repertoires are likely different. Some naive CD4 clonotypes, roughly 4.5%, turned up in common across four donors.

Turning to this clone: The antigen is undetermined.

The assay was immunoSEQ multiplex PCR, and TCRdb's table has in-frame clones only and misses some. The data hold a few million clones, with just over 90% observed a single time. Germline loops: CDR1 MDHEN, CDR2 SYDVKM. The CDR3 has 13 residues. V gave up 5 bases and J gave up 2 bases, with 8 bases separating them. The material sequenced was naive CD4+ T cells from PBMCs. As to subset: CD45RA+ positively selected. The chain combines TRBV28 with TRBJ2-3; D gene unclear. The receptor comes from a man aged 18 to 35 in good health. Some clones in this sample may be carry-over from other donors' samples. The CDR3 reads CASSRYSTDTQYF. Written as DNA, the CDR3 is TGTGCCAGCAGTAGGTATTCCACAGATACGCAGTATTTT.